This T cell receptor beta chain is drawn from a study of cytomegalovirus exposure and HLA in healthy donors. Study background: Membership in the Caucasian-associated ancestry cluster was found for 75% to 90% of approximately 400 genotyped donors.

Study outcomes and limitations: Later analysis identified 16,951 TCR beta sequences associated with HLA alleles, using a false discovery rate threshold of 0.05. When a later analysis was performed, an Asian-associated ancestry cluster reportedly had fewer N-insertions than the approximately 690-donor mean. By a later analysis, the bulk of CMV-associated TCR beta chains appeared HLA-restricted.

Germline V gives CDR1 LGHNA, CDR2 YSLEER. J was trimmed by 7 bases and V by 2 bases; bases with no gene match: 5. This CDR3 comprises 14 residues. Both 60 Vbeta primers and 13 Jbeta primers went into the PCR. The assay was immunoSEQ multiplex PCR, and TCRdb's table has in-frame clones only and misses some. In the table there are over 50,000 clones, almost 70% of which are singletons. Remarks on this clone: Its specificity is not known.

The TCR sequence derives from a middle-aged man in good health and CMV-seropositive. The chain recombines TRBV4-3 with TRBJ2-1, with 7 bases aligning to TRBD2. Sequences were obtained from PBMCs. CDR3 loop: CASSQNLGGNEQFF. CDR3 in DNA: TGCGCCAGCAGCCAAAATCTGGGGGGGAATGAGCAGTTCTTC.